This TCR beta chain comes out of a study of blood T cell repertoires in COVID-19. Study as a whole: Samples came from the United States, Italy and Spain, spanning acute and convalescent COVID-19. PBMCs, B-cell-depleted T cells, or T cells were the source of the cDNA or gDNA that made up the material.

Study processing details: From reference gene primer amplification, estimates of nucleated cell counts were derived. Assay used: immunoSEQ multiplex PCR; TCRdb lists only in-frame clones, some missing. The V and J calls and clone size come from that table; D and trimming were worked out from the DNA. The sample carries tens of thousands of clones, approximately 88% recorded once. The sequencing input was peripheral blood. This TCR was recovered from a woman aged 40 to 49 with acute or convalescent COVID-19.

CDR3 loop: CATSGAGNTIYF. The CDR3 DNA reads TGTGCCACATCAGGGGCTGGAAACACCATATATTTT. The chain links TRBV6-5 to TRBJ1-3; tentatively, D is TRBD1 (6 bases). The CDR3 is made up of 12 amino acids. CDR1 MNHEY and CDR2 SVGAGI come from the germline V gene. Deletions cut 10 bases from V and 2 bases from J, with 9 bases between.